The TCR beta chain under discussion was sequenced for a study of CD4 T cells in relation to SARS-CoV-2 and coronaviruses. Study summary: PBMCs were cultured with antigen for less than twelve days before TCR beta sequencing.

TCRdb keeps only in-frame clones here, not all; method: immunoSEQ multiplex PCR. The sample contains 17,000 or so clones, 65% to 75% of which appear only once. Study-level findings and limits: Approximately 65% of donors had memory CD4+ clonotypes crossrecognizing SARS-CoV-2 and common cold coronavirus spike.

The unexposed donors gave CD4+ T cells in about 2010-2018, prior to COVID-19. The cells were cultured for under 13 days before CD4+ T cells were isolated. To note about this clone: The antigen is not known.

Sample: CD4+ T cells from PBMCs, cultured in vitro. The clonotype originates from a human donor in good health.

The CDR3, as DNA: TGTGCCAGTAGTATGACTAGCGGGAGTAGGCAAGAGACCCAGTACTTC. The encoded protein is CASSMTSGSRQETQYF. V and J are TRBV19 and TRBJ2-5; the match to TRBD2 covers 12 bases. The CDR3 has 16 residues. Trimming cost V 3 bases and J 2 bases; bases outside gene matches: 4. The germline V gene encodes CDR1 LNHDA and CDR2 SQIVND (reference sequence).